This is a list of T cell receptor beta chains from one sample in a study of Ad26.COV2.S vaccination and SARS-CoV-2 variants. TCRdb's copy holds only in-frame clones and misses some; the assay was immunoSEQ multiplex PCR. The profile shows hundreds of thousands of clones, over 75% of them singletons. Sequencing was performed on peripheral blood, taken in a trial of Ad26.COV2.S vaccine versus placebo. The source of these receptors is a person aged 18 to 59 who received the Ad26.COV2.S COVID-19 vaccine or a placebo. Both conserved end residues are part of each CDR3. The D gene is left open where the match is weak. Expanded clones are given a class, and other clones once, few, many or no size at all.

DNA: TGTGCCAGCAGCCTTGACCGATATGGCTACACCTTC; CDR3: CASSLDRYGYTF; V: TRBV7-8; D: -; size: -; J: TRBJ1-2
DNA: TGTGCCAGCAGCCAAGATGAGGGGTTTGAGCAGTTCTTC; CDR3: CASSQDEGFEQFF; V: TRBV14; D: -; size: -; J: TRBJ2-1
DNA: TGTGCCATCAGCAAACCGGGACAGGGGGATAACTATGGCTACACCTTC; CDR3: CAISKPGQGDNYGYTF; V: TRBV10-3; D: TRBD1; size: -; J: TRBJ1-2
DNA: TGTGCCAGCTCCGCGTCGGATCGGGGGGAGCAGTACTTC; CDR3: CASSASDRGEQYF; V: TRBV18; D: -; size: -; J: TRBJ2-7
DNA: TGTGCTAGTGGTTTCGACAGGGGGCCTTACGAGCAGTACTTC; CDR3: CASGFDRGPYEQYF; V: TRBV12-5; D: TRBD1; size: -; J: TRBJ2-7
DNA: TGCAGCGTTGGGTATAGCCGAGAGACCCAGTACTTC; CDR3: CSVGYSRETQYF; V: TRBV29-1; D: -; size: -; J: TRBJ2-5
DNA: TGTGCCAGCAGCCCCCGGACCGGGGGAGCGGGGGGTAATGAGCAGTTCTTC; CDR3: CASSPRTGGAGGNEQFF; V: TRBV5-4; D: TRBD2; size: -; J: TRBJ2-1
DNA: TGTGCCAGCAGTTTAGGATCTGGTAGCAATCAGCCCCAGCATTTT; CDR3: CASSLGSGSNQPQHF; V: TRBV27; D: -; size: -; J: TRBJ1-5
DNA: TGTGCCAGCTCACCAATCCCCCGCAACACTGAAGCTTTCTTT; CDR3: CASSPIPRNTEAFF; V: TRBV18; D: -; size: -; J: TRBJ1-1
DNA: TGCGCCAGCAGCTTAGGACATAATAATTCACCCCTCCACTTT; CDR3: CASSLGHNNSPLHF; V: TRBV5-1; D: -; size: few; J: TRBJ1-6
DNA: TGTGCCAGCAGTGGATCGGGCAGAGCGGACGATACGCAGTATTTT; CDR3: CASSGSGRADDTQYF; V: TRBV25-1; D: -; size: -; J: TRBJ2-3
DNA: TGTGCCAGCAGCTTGTGGGTTTTGACAGCAGAGCAGTTCTTC; CDR3: CASSLWVLTAEQFF; V: TRBV5-8; D: -; size: -; J: TRBJ2-1
DNA: TGTGCCTGGAGTGTGACTAGCGGGGGGGCCCTACGTGAGCAGTTCTTC; CDR3: CAWSVTSGGALREQFF; V: TRBV30; D: TRBD2; size: -; J: TRBJ2-1
DNA: TGTGCCAGTAGCCCCGGGACTAGCGGGGGTGGGTCCTACAATGAGCAGTTCTTC; CDR3: CASSPGTSGGGSYNEQFF; V: TRBV19; D: TRBD2; size: -; J: TRBJ2-1
DNA: TGTGCCTGGAACCCCCCCAAATCACCCCTCCACTTT; CDR3: CAWNPPKSPLHF; V: TRBV30; D: -; size: -; J: TRBJ1-6
DNA: TGTGCCAGCAGCCAGTTTGGGGACATTCAGTACTTC; CDR3: CASSQFGDIQYF; V: TRBV14; D: -; size: -; J: TRBJ2-4
DNA: TGTGCCAGCAGTGACGGGACAGGGGGCAATACGCAGTATTTT; CDR3: CASSDGTGGNTQYF; V: TRBV2; D: TRBD1; size: -; J: TRBJ2-3
DNA: TGTGCCAGCAGCTTGGCTACTTGGGGGATAGATGAAGCTTTCTTT; CDR3: CASSLATWGIDEAFF; V: TRBV5-5; D: -; size: -; J: TRBJ1-1
DNA: TGCGCCAGCAGCCAAGCATTTTTTGCCGCGTTTACAGGGGGCGGCTACACCTTC; CDR3: CASSQAFFAAFTGGGYTF; V: TRBV4-1; D: TRBD1; size: -; J: TRBJ1-2
DNA: TGCGCCAGCACCGGGACTTCCTACGAGCAGTACTTC; CDR3: CASTGTSYEQYF; V: TRBV5-1; D: -; size: -; J: TRBJ2-7
DNA: TGTGCCAGCAGCTTAGGAGGACACGGAGACTACTATGGCTACACCTTC; CDR3: CASSLGGHGDYYGYTF; V: TRBV7-9; D: -; size: -; J: TRBJ1-2
DNA: TGTGCCAGCAGTCCCCCCGGCGGGGAGCAGTTCTTC; CDR3: CASSPPGGEQFF; V: TRBV6-4; D: -; size: -; J: TRBJ2-1
DNA: TGTGCCAGCAGCTTCAGGCCAAACAGGATGAACACTGAAGCTTTCTTT; CDR3: CASSFRPNRMNTEAFF; V: TRBV5-8; D: -; size: -; J: TRBJ1-1
DNA: TGTGCCAGCAGCGTAGGGCCCGATAGCAATCAGCCCCAGCATTTT; CDR3: CASSVGPDSNQPQHF; V: TRBV9; D: -; size: -; J: TRBJ1-5
DNA: TGCGCCAGCAGCTTGCAGGGGGGGCTCAATCAGCCCCAGCATTTT; CDR3: CASSLQGGLNQPQHF; V: TRBV5-1; D: TRBD1; size: -; J: TRBJ1-5
DNA: TGTGCCAGCAGCTTAGAACTGGGACACATTTTCCCATACAATGAGCAGTTCTTC; CDR3: CASSLELGHIFPYNEQFF; V: TRBV7-8; D: -; size: -; J: TRBJ2-1
DNA: TGTGCCAGCATTTCCTATCCGGGGGGCAACTATGGCTACACCTTC; CDR3: CASISYPGGNYGYTF; V: TRBV2; D: -; size: -; J: TRBJ1-2
DNA: TGTGCCAGCAGCCAAGTTATGGTCTACACAGATACGCAGTATTTT; CDR3: CASSQVMVYTDTQYF; V: TRBV3-1/TRBV3-2; D: -; size: -; J: TRBJ2-3
DNA: TGTGCCAGCAGCTCGACAGGGCCGGAGACCCAGTACTTC; CDR3: CASSSTGPETQYF; V: TRBV7-8; D: TRBD1; size: -; J: TRBJ2-5
DNA: TGTGCCAGCAGCCCGGGACAAGTCTCTGGAAACACCATATATTTT; CDR3: CASSPGQVSGNTIYF; V: TRBV6-5; D: -; size: few; J: TRBJ1-3
DNA: TGTGCCATCAGTCCCCCAGGGGCGCACTATGGCTACACCTTC; CDR3: CAISPPGAHYGYTF; V: TRBV10-3; D: -; size: -; J: TRBJ1-2
DNA: TGTGCCAGCAGCTTGGCCGGGACAGAATCCTACGAGCAGTACTTC; CDR3: CASSLAGTESYEQYF; V: TRBV5-4; D: TRBD1; size: -; J: TRBJ2-7
DNA: TGTGCCACCAGTGACCGGGACAATGAGCAGTTCTTC; CDR3: CATSDRDNEQFF; V: TRBV24-1; D: -; size: -; J: TRBJ2-1
DNA: TGTGCCAGCAGCGTAGTCGCAACCTTGAACACTGAAGCTTTCTTT; CDR3: CASSVVATLNTEAFF; V: TRBV9; D: -; size: -; J: TRBJ1-1
DNA: TGTGCCAGCAGCTTAATGTCTAGAAACACCGGGGAGCTGTTTTTT; CDR3: CASSLMSRNTGELFF; V: TRBV7-2; D: -; size: once; J: TRBJ2-2
DNA: TGTGCCAGCAGCTTGGATTGGGTGAACACTGAAGCTTTCTTT; CDR3: CASSLDWVNTEAFF; V: TRBV5-6; D: -; size: -; J: TRBJ1-1
DNA: TGTGCCAGCAGCTTAAGCAGGGGCACTGAAGCTTTCTTT; CDR3: CASSLSRGTEAFF; V: TRBV11-3; D: -; size: -; J: TRBJ1-1
DNA: TGTGCCAGCAGCCAGCTAGGGACGGGTGAAGCTTTCTTT; CDR3: CASSQLGTGEAFF; V: TRBV3-1/TRBV3-2; D: -; size: -; J: TRBJ1-1
DNA: TGTGCCAGTAGAGTACACAGCGGGGCCCCTAGCACAGATACGCAGTATTTT; CDR3: CASRVHSGAPSTDTQYF; V: TRBV19; D: TRBD2; size: -; J: TRBJ2-3
DNA: TGTGCCAGCAGTGAGAGGACCCGGCTCGATCAGCCCCAGCATTTT; CDR3: CASSERTRLDQPQHF; V: TRBV6-1; D: -; size: -; J: TRBJ1-5
DNA: TGTGCCAGCAGCTCCCCCCAGAGAGGCTACACCTTC; CDR3: CASSSPQRGYTF; V: TRBV11-2; D: -; size: once; J: TRBJ1-2